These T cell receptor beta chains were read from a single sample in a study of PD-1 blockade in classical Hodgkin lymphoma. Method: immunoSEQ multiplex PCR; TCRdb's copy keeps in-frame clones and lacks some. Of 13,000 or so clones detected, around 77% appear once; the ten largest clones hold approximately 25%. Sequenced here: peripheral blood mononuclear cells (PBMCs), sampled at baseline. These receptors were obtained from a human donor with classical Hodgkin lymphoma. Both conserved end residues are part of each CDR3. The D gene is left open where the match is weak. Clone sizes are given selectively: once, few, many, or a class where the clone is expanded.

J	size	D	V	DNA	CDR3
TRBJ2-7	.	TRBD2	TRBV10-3	TGTGCCATCAGTGAGGATAAGGGACTAGCGGACGAGCAGTACTTC	CAISEDKGLADEQYF
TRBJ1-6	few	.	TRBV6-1	TGTGCCAGCAGTGAGTACAGGTCTACACCCCTCCACTTT	CASSEYRSTPLHF
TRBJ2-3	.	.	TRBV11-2	TGTGCCAGCAGCTTGACCACAGATACGCAGTATTTT	CASSLTTDTQYF
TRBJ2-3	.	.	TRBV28	TGTGCCAGCAGTTTTTTCGGGGGGCACACAGATACGCAGTATTTT	CASSFFGGHTDTQYF
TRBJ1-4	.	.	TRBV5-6	TGTGCCAGCAGCTTGACACAGGGAGGACCAACTAATGAAAAACTGTTTTTT	CASSLTQGGPTNEKLFF
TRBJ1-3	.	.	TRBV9	TGTGCCAGCAGCTTGACAGTTGTAGGGGACACCATATATTTT	CASSLTVVGDTIYF
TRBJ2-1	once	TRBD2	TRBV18	TGTGCCAGCTCACCACCGAGACTAGCGCTAGTCAGTGAGCAGTTCTTC	CASSPPRLALVSEQFF
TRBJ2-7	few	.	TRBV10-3	TGTGCCATCAGTGGGGGATACGAGCAGTACTTC	CAISGGYEQYF
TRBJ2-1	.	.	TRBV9	TGTGCCAGCAGCGGAGTCGGGGCCGAGCAGTTCTTC	CASSGVGAEQFF
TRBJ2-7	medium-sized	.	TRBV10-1	TGCGCCAGCAGTGAGTTCCAGGGGGAGCAGTACTTC	CASSEFQGEQYF
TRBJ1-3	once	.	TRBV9	TGTGCCAGCAGCACGTACGTGGAGAACTCTGGAAACACCATATATTTT	CASSTYVENSGNTIYF
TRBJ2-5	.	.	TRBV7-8	TGTGCCAGCAGCGTCTCCGGGATCCAAGAGACCCAGTACTTC	CASSVSGIQETQYF
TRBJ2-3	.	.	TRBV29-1	TGCAGCGTTGAGTTTATAGGGGCCACAGATACGCAGTATTTT	CSVEFIGATDTQYF
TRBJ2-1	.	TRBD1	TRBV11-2	TGTGCCAGCAGCTTTGCGGCAGGGGGCGGGAATGAGCAGTTCTTC	CASSFAAGGGNEQFF
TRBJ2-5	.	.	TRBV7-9	TGTGCCAGCAGCCCCCTCAGGGGAAGACAGACCCAGTACTTC	CASSPLRGRQTQYF
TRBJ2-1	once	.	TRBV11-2	TGTGCCAGCAGCTCCAGCACCCATGAGCAGTTCTTC	CASSSSTHEQFF
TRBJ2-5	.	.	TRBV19	TGTGCCAGTAGTATAGATGTAGGGGAGACCCAGTACTTC	CASSIDVGETQYF
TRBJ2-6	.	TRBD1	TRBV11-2	TGTGCCAGCAGCTTAAGTGACAGGGGACCCTCTGGGGCCAACGTCCTGACTTTC	CASSLSDRGPSGANVLTF
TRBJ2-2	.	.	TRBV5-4	TGTGCCAGCAGCCCGGTAGGCCAGGGGCCCGGGGAGCTGTTTTTT	CASSPVGQGPGELFF
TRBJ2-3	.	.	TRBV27	TGTGCCAGCAGTACCACCGACGTAGGGGCCCAGTTTTCAGATACGCAGTATTTT	CASSTTDVGAQFSDTQYF
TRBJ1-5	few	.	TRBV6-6	TGTGCCAGCAGTTACCTCGGACAGTCCAATCAGCCCCAGCATTTT	CASSYLGQSNQPQHF
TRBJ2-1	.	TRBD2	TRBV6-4	TGTGCCAGCAGTGAAAATAGCGGGGGGCAATACAATGAGCAGTTCTTC	CASSENSGGQYNEQFF
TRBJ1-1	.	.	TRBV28	TGTGCCAGCAGAGCTCCGAGGGGCGGGTACACTGAAGCTTTCTTT	CASRAPRGGYTEAFF
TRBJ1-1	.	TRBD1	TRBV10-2	TGCGCCAGCAGTGAGATCTGGACAGGGGATGTTTTCTTT	CASSEIWTGDVFF
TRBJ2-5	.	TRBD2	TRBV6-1	TGTGCCAGCAGTGATGTAGCGGGGGAGCAAGAGACCCAGTACTTC	CASSDVAGEQETQYF
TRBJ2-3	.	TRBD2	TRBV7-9	TGTGCCAGCACAAGCTTTAGCGGGACGCAGTATTTT	CASTSFSGTQYF
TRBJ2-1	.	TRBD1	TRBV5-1	TGCGCCAGCAGCTCTACAGGGGGCGGGCAGTTCTTC	CASSSTGGGQFF
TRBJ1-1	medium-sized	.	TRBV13	TGTGCCAGCAGCTTATCAATTACAGGGCCAATTGGTGAAGCTTTCTTT	CASSLSITGPIGEAFF
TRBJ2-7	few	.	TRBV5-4	TGCGCCAGCAGCCAAGATTTAGGGGCCTACGAGCAGTACTTC	CASSQDLGAYEQYF
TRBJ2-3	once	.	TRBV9	TGTGCCAGCAGCGAGGGGCATGGGGTTGCAGATACGCAGTATTTT	CASSEGHGVADTQYF
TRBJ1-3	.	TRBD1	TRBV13	TGTGCCAGCAGCGTCCGGACAGGGCTAAACTCTGGAAACACCATATATTTT	CASSVRTGLNSGNTIYF
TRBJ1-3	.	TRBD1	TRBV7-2	TGTGCCAGCAGCCTAAGGACAGGGGCTGGAAACACCATATATTTT	CASSLRTGAGNTIYF
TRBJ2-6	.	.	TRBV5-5	TGTGCCAGCAGCTTGGTTACGCCTGGGGCCAACGTCCTGACTTTC	CASSLVTPGANVLTF
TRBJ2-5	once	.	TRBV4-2	TGTGCCAGCAGCCACCCGAGCGGGACCCAGTACTTC	CASSHPSGTQYF
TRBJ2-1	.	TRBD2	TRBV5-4	TGTGCCAGCAGCTTGGCCCGACTAGCGGGTTACAATGAGCAGTTCTTC	CASSLARLAGYNEQFF
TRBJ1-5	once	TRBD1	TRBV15	TGTGCCACCAGCAGAGCCCGCTTCGGGGACAGGGGTAGAGGTAATCAGCCCCAGCATTTT	CATSRARFGDRGRGNQPQHF
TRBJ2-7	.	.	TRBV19	TGTGCCAGTAGTATAGAGAGAGGGAGCTACGAGCAGTACTTC	CASSIERGSYEQYF
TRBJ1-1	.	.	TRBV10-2	TGCGCCAGCAGTTCCCGCAGGAACACTGAAGCTTTCTTT	CASSSRRNTEAFF
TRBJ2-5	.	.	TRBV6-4	TGTGCCAGCAGCCCGAGGGGGGGAGGGCAAGAGACCCAGTACTTC	CASSPRGGGQETQYF
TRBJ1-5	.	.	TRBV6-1	TGTGCCAGCAGTGATTTCAGAGATAGCAATCAGCCCCAGCATTTT	CASSDFRDSNQPQHF
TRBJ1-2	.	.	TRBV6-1	TGTGCCAGCAGTGACAGGGGACTGCGCTATGGCTACACCTTC	CASSDRGLRYGYTF
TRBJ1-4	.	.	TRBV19	TGTGCCAGTAGTTCGGGCCTGGACCATGAAAAACTGTTTTTT	CASSSGLDHEKLFF
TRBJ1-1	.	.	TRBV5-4	TGTGCCAGCAGCTTGAAAGAGATGAACACTGAAGCTTTCTTT	CASSLKEMNTEAFF
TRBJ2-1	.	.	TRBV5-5	TGTGCCAGCAGCTTGTGGGTTGCCTACAATGAGCAGTTCTTC	CASSLWVAYNEQFF
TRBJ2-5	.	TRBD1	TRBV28	TGTGCCAGCAGTGATGGGACAGGGGGCCGGGAGACCCAGTACTTC	CASSDGTGGRETQYF
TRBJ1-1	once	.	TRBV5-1	TGCGCCAGCAGCACCGACTTGAACACTGAAGCTTTCTTT	CASSTDLNTEAFF
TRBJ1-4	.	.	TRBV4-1	TGCGCCAGCAGCTCCGATTTCGAGGTTGTGTTTTTT	CASSSDFEVVFF
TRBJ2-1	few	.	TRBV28	TGTGCCAGCAGCTCAGGGGGGCGATACAATGAGCAGTTCTTC	CASSSGGRYNEQFF
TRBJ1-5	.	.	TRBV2	TGTGCCAGCAGCACCCAGGGGTCCAATCAGCCCCAGCATTTT	CASSTQGSNQPQHF
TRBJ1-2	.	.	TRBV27	TGTGCCAGCAGTAAGACAGAGGACTATGGCTACACCTTC	CASSKTEDYGYTF
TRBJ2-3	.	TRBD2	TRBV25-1	TGTGCCAGCAGTGAGAGTAGCGGGGGGTCCTATAGCACAGATACGCAGTATTTT	CASSESSGGSYSTDTQYF
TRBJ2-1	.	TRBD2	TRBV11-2	TGTGCCAGCAGCTTAAGCGGGGTCCGTGAGCAGTTCTTC	CASSLSGVREQFF
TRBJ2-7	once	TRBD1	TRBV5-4	TGTGCCAGCAGCTTGGCGGGACAGTCCTACGAGCAGTACTTC	CASSLAGQSYEQYF
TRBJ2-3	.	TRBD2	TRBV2	TGTGCCAGCAAGGGGAGTAGCGGGGGGTGGTCAGATACGCAGTATTTT	CASKGSSGGWSDTQYF
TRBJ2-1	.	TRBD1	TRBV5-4	TGTGCCAGCAGCTTGGGCCAGGGGGCCGATGAGCAGTTCTTC	CASSLGQGADEQFF
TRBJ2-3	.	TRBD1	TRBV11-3	TGTGCCAGCAGCTTGGACGGGACAGGGATAGAGACGCAGTATTTT	CASSLDGTGIETQYF